The 30 T cell receptor beta chains in this list originate from one sample, sequenced in a study of PD-L1 blockade in urothelial cancer. Stated time point: peripheral blood 6 weeks after treatment start. Assay: immunoSEQ multiplex PCR; the TCRdb copy retains only in-frame clones and omits some. The repertoire consists of some 48,000 clones, with 75% to 90% occurring once and the leading ten covering less than 11%. Here the sequenced sample was PBMCs, taken around atezolizumab (anti-PD-L1) treatment. Receptors originate from a man aged 55 to 70 with urothelial cancer.

The chain is built from TRBV28 and TRBJ1-1, with a tentative D call TRBD1 (6 bases). V lost 4 bases to trimming and J lost 3 bases, with 18 bases between them. The CDR3 runs to 16 residues. Looked up from germline, CDR1 is MDHEN and CDR2 is SYDVKM. The chain's CDR3 is CASSSYPQGQHTEAFF. CDR3 sequence (DNA): TGTGCCAGCAGTTCCTACCCCCAGGGGCAGCACACTGAAGCTTTCTTT.

J is TRBJ2-2 and V is TRBV6-5; TRBD2 aligns across 7 bases. The CDR3 is 15 amino acids. Germline V lookup: CDR1 MNHEY, CDR2 SVGAGI. Germline trimming cut 4 bases from V and 2 bases from J; bases unmatched to any gene: 4. The CDR3 nucleotides are TGTGCCAGCAGTTTGGGGGGGTTAAACACCGGGGAGCTGTTTTTT. Translating gives CASSLGGLNTGELFF.

This chain connects TRBV6-1 to TRBJ2-2; D remains ambiguous. Germline values: CDR1 MNHNS, CDR2 SASEGT. This CDR3 comprises 13 residues. V gave up 5 bases and J gave up 1 base, with 5 bases separating them. DNA of the CDR3: TGTGCCAGCAGTCTAATGAACACCGGGGAGCTGTTTTTT. This codes for CASSLMNTGELFF.

This sequence joins TRBV10-2 and TRBJ1-6, with 8 bases matching TRBD1. The trim removed 8 bases at V and 5 bases at J, leaving 2 bases unmatched. CDR1 and CDR2 (germline): WSHSY, SAAADI. The CDR3 has 13 amino acids. CDR3 in DNA: TGCGCCAGCGCGGGACAGGATAATTCACCCCTCCACTTT. Protein: CASAGQDNSPLHF.

The CDR3 region has the DNA TGTGCCAGCAGCTTAGATCCAGGACTAGGGGGCCAAGAGACCCAGTACTTC. Translating gives CASSLDPGLGGQETQYF. The chain is built from TRBV11-3 and TRBJ2-5, with D possibly being TRBD2 (7 bases). Trimming cost V 0 bases and J 1 base, with 15 bases left between them. The CDR3 totals 17 residues. CDR1 SGHNT and CDR2 YENEEA come from the germline V gene.

A word on this clone: As the CDR3 is not closed by the conserved phenylalanine or tryptophan, this likely results from a read error. Because the CDR3's place on the DNA is in doubt, the DNA is left out and the CDR3 is given as listed by TCRdb. J is TRBJ2-7 and V is TRBV10-1; the D call TRBD2 from the table was never checked on the DNA. The germline V gene encodes CDR1 WNHNN and CDR2 SYGVQD (reference sequence). The CDR3 extends over 12 residues, inclusive of both ends. The CDR3 loop reads CASSDLGLAGAL.

The chain is built from TRBV6-1 and TRBJ1-2, with a weak D call TRBD1 (6 bases). The CDR3 spans 15 residues. Trimming stripped 5 bases from V and 4 bases from J, with 17 bases between. From germline, CDR1 is MNHNS and CDR2 SASEGT. The CDR3 loop is CASSSTGTPAYGYTF. In DNA, the CDR3 is TGTGCCAGCAGTTCAACCGGGACACCGGCCTATGGCTACACCTTC.

The chain uses TRBV5-5 and TRBJ1-3; maybe TRBD1 (5 bases). CDR1 is SGHKS, CDR2 YYEKEE, per germline (reference sequence). With 4 bases removed from V and 2 bases from J, the gap between germline ends came to 19 bases. The CDR3 length is 17 residues. The CDR3 here is CASSPTPTGGAGNTIYF. The CDR3 DNA reads as TGTGCCAGCAGCCCGACCCCGACTGGGGGGGCTGGAAACACCATATATTTT.

The V call is TRBV2, the J call TRBJ1-3, with D uncertain. Per germline, CDR1 SNHLY and CDR2 FYNNEI. The CDR3 extends over 16 amino acids. Trimming removed 3 bases at V and 0 bases at J, with 12 bases between. The CDR3 coding sequence is TGTGCCAGCAGTGACAGGCGAACATTCTCTGGAAACACCATATATTTT. This encodes CASSDRRTFSGNTIYF.

This chain links TRBV5-5 with TRBJ1-4; possible D gene TRBD1, 5 bases. The CDR3 runs to 15 residues. The germline V and J ends were trimmed by 4 bases and 2 bases, with 12 bases remaining between them. Germline CDR1 SGHKS, CDR2 YYEKEE (reference sequence). CDR3 nucleotides: TGTGCCAGCAGCAGGGTTGGGGGGACTAATGAAAAACTGTTTTTT. Encoded protein: CASSRVGGTNEKLFF. The whole variable domain, filled in from reference TRBV5-5 and TRBJ1-4, reads DAGVTQSPTHLIKTRGQQVTLRCSPISGHKSVSWYQQVLGQGPQFIFQYYEKEERGRGNFPDRFSARQFPNYSSELNVNALLLGDSALYLCASSRVGGTNEKLFFGSGTQLSVL.

The chain carries TRBV10-3 and TRBJ2-7; TRBD1 matches at 9 bases. V shed 8 bases and J 6 bases; nucleotides not matched to a gene: 11. Germline values: CDR1 ENHRY, CDR2 SYGVKD. The CDR3 is 14 amino acids. The CDR3 sequence: CAIGRTGVLFEQYF. In DNA form, the CDR3 reads TGTGCCATCGGTAGGACAGGGGTTTTGTTCGAGCAGTACTTC.

CDR3 in DNA: TGTGCCAGCATTAAACAGGGGGGGGTGGCTGGAAACACCATATATTTT. Translated: CASIKQGGVAGNTIYF. V is TRBV7-2 and J is TRBJ1-3, with TRBD1 matching over 8 bases. This CDR3 spans 16 amino acids. Germline CDR1 and CDR2: SGHTA and FQGNSA. V lost 7 bases and J lost 2; bases outside the gene matches: 10.

This clone came up once. The genes are TRBV18 and TRBJ1-5, with a weak D call TRBD1 (5 bases). The CDR3 spans 15 residues. The V end lost 1 base, the J end lost 0 bases, and 7 bases lay between the germline ends. Germline V gene lookup returns CDR1 KGHSH and CDR2 LQKENI. The CDR3 region is CASSPRGYSNQPQHF. The CDR3 nucleotides are TGTGCCAGCTCACCACGGGGCTATAGCAATCAGCCCCAGCATTTT.

The chain combines TRBV7-9 with TRBJ2-5, with 11 bases matching TRBD2. The CDR3 has 17 residues. CDR1 and CDR2 (germline): SEHNR, FQNEAQ (reference sequence). V dropped 1 base and J dropped 2; count of bases not matched to a gene: 6. CDR3 loop: CASSLVTSGEVQETQYF. CDR3 in DNA: TGTGCCAGCAGCTTAGTGACTAGCGGGGAGGTACAAGAGACCCAGTACTTC.

V gene TRBV14 combines with J gene TRBJ2-7, with 9 bases fitting TRBD1. Germline CDR1 is SGHDN and CDR2 is FVKESK. V was pared by 1 base and J by 7 bases, with 8 bases of the junction left unmatched. The CDR3 runs 15 residues. The CDR3: CASSQGGTGTREQYF. DNA for the CDR3: TGTGCCAGCAGCCAAGGCGGGACAGGGACTCGGGAGCAGTACTTC.

This clone was recorded only once. This rearrangement joins TRBV7-6 to TRBJ2-5, with TRBD1 identical over 8 bases. V shed 1 base, J shed 5 bases, and the junction held 9 bases outside the gene matches. Germline V gene sequence: CDR1 SGHVS, CDR2 FNYEAQ. The CDR3 extends over 16 amino acids. CDR3 protein: CASSLVSRGLGETQYF. The CDR3 region has the DNA TGTGCCAGCAGCTTAGTGTCCAGGGGGCTGGGGGAGACCCAGTACTTC.

Turning to this clone: This sample includes further DNA sequences coding for the same CDR3. The rearrangement joins TRBV5-1 to TRBJ1-4; no definite D call. Trimming removed 5 bases at V and 2 bases at J, with 7 bases between. The V gene's germline CDR1 is SGHRS and CDR2 YFSETQ. This CDR3 has 13 residues. CDR3 residues: CASREETNEKLFF. The CDR3 DNA follows: TGCGCCAGCAGAGAGGAGACTAATGAAAAACTGTTTTTT.

The rearrangement uses TRBV29-1 and TRBJ2-3, with 9 bases identical to TRBD1. Germline V gene sequence: CDR1 SQVTM, CDR2 ANQGSEA. Trimming cost V 3 bases and J 3 bases; bases outside gene matches: 4. This CDR3 has 14 amino acids. DNA for the CDR3: TGCAGCGTTGATGTGGGACAGGGAACAGATACGCAGTATTTT. This translates into CSVDVGQGTDTQYF.

V is TRBV21-1 and J is TRBJ1-5; the table's TRBD1 call for D was not verified on the DNA. TRBV21-1 counts as a pseudogene. The CDR3 has 19 residues. The CDR3 DNA reads as TGTGCCAGCAGCAAGGGGGCTCGTTCTTCTGACAGGTGCAATCAGCCCCAGCATTTT. This codes for CASSKGARSSDRCNQPQHF.

This rearrangement joins TRBV11-2 to TRBJ2-1, with unresolved D. The V end was cut by 0 bases, the J end by 0 bases, with 6 bases between. The CDR3 runs 15 residues. Germline CDR1 reads SGHAT; CDR2 reads FQNNGV. The CDR3 sequence: CASSLDRNSYNEQFF. Here the CDR3 DNA reads TGTGCCAGCAGCTTAGACAGGAACTCCTACAATGAGCAGTTCTTC.

The rearrangement uses TRBV5-1 and TRBJ2-3; 7 positions agree with TRBD2. The germline V gene encodes CDR1 SGHRS and CDR2 YFSETQ. Trimming at V came to 0 bases and at J to 5 bases, leaving 3 bases not matched to a gene. CDR3 length: 14 residues. CDR3: CASSLGLAGDTQYF. The CDR3 DNA reads as TGCGCCAGCAGCTTGGGGTTAGCGGGAGATACGCAGTATTTT.

The chain uses TRBV18 and TRBJ1-1, with no clear D. Per germline, CDR1 KGHSH and CDR2 LQKENI. The V and J ends lost 5 bases and 0 bases respectively, with 7 bases between them. The CDR3 contains 13 residues. The CDR3 bases are TGTGCCAGCTCAGAAAGCATGAACACTGAAGCTTTCTTT. Translating it yields CASSESMNTEAFF.

This clone occurred once. The V and J genes are TRBV2 and TRBJ2-5; TRBD1 matches 8 bases. CDR3 size: 14 residues. Per germline, CDR1 SNHLY and CDR2 FYNNEI. With V trimmed by 4 bases and J by 4 bases, 5 bases remained unmatched. The CDR3 region has the DNA TGTGCCAGCAGTGGAGACAGGGGAGGAGAGACCCAGTACTTC. Translation gives CASSGDRGGETQYF.

The chain employs TRBV6-1 and TRBJ2-2; 8 bases are shared with TRBD1. The CDR3 extends over 13 amino acids. Germline V gives CDR1 MNHNS, CDR2 SASEGT. Trimming took 10 bases from V and 3 from J; bases not matched to a gene: 4. The CDR3 spells CAIGQGDTGELFF. The DNA of the CDR3 is TGTGCCATCGGACAGGGTGACACCGGGGAGCTGTTTTTT.

The gene calls are TRBV27 and TRBJ2-7, with 12 nucleotides matching TRBD1. CDR3 length: 12 residues. CDR1 is MNHEY and CDR2 is SMNVEV in the germline V gene (reference sequence). Trimming removed 7 bases from V and 11 bases from J; junction bases left unmatched: 6. The CDR3 reads CASTGTGGGEYF. The CDR3 DNA reads TGTGCCAGCACCGGGACAGGGGGCGGTGAGTACTTC.

For this clone: Other nucleotide sequences in the sample specify the same CDR3. V and J are TRBV4-1 and TRBJ2-5; a possible D gene is TRBD2 (6 bases). CDR1 and CDR2 from the germline V gene are MGHRA and YSYEKL. Between the trimmed V and J ends, which lost 3 bases and 5 bases, there was a span of 13 bases. There are 14 residues in the CDR3. The DNA of the CDR3 is TGCGCCAGCAGCCAGGAAGGACGGGGGGAGACCCAGTACTTC. Its protein is CASSQEGRGETQYF.

The chain has TRBV11-3 and TRBJ2-7, with 10 bases fitting TRBD2. The V gene end was trimmed by 3 bases and the J gene end by 5 bases; junction bases not matched to a gene: 10. The V gene's germline CDR1 is SGHNT and CDR2 YENEEA. The CDR3 is made up of 16 amino acids. CDR3 residues: CASSLPSGGAGNEQYF. CDR3 nucleotide sequence: TGTGCCAGCAGCTTGCCAAGCGGGGGGGCCGGTAACGAGCAGTACTTC. Full variable domain (remainder filled in from reference TRBV11-3 and TRBJ2-7): EAGVVQSPRYKIIEKKQPVAFWCNPISGHNTLYWYLQNLGQGPELLIRYENEEAVDDSQLPKDRFSAERLKGVDSTLKIQPAELGDSAVYLCASSLPSGGAGNEQYFGPGTRLTVT.

The genes are TRBV11-2 and TRBJ1-4, with D hard to call. Germline-derived CDR1 and CDR2 are SGHAT and FQNNGV. Trimming stripped 5 bases from V and 0 bases from J, with 13 bases between. This CDR3 spans 16 amino acids. This CDR3 reads CASSGAGVSTNEKLFF. Written as DNA, the CDR3 is TGTGCCAGCAGCGGAGCGGGTGTGTCAACTAATGAAAAACTGTTTTTT. Full variable domain (missing parts from reference TRBV11-2 and TRBJ1-4): EAGVAQSPRYKIIEKRQSVAFWCNPISGHATLYWYQQILGQGPKLLIQFQNNGVVDDSQLPKDRFSAERLKGVDSTLKIQPAKLEDSAVYLCASSGAGVSTNEKLFFGSGTQLSVL.

This chain connects TRBV7-2 to TRBJ2-1; a possible D gene is TRBD2 (7 bases). Trimming shortened V by 5 bases and J by 6 bases, and 14 bases separated the two germline ends. The CDR3 is made up of 14 amino acids. Germline CDR1 SGHTA, CDR2 FQGNSA. The CDR3 bases are TGTGCCAGCAGCCACGGGGGGCTAGGCAATGAGCAGTTCTTC. Its translation: CASSHGGLGNEQFF.

This sequence joins TRBV19 and TRBJ2-7, with 8 bases identical to TRBD1. J was trimmed by 4 bases and V by 6 bases; bases with no gene match: 17. Germline-derived CDR1 and CDR2 are LNHDA and SQIVND (reference sequence). The CDR3 is 17 residues long. CDR3 in amino acids: CASSGEDRGHNFYEQYF. DNA of the CDR3: TGTGCCAGTAGCGGGGAAGACAGGGGTCACAATTTTTACGAGCAGTACTTC.